This entry describes one T cell receptor beta chain. Antigen: not known. These data originate in a study of shared clonotypes between healthy human individuals. Repertoires were generated with immunoSEQ multiplex PCR, while TCRdb's copy carries only in-frame clones and drops some. The sample yields fewer than 400,000 clones, approximately 79% seen once. General study findings and limits: Generation probabilities of non-shared clonotypes were lower (relative to those shared by all four donors).

The study separated CD4+ cells into CD45RA+ naive and CD45RA-negative memory subsets. This CDR3 comprises 17 residues. J was trimmed by 3 bases and V by 0 bases; bases with no gene match: 9. Germline CDR1 SGHNT, CDR2 YYREEE (reference sequence). The J gene is TRBJ2-3, the V gene TRBV5-4; 8 nucleotides align to TRBD2. Sequenced sample: memory CD4+ T cells sorted from blood. Subset specified: CD45RA-negative fraction. The sequence was collected from a man younger than 45 in good health. CDR3 in amino acids: CASSLDLGGRRTDTQYF. The CDR3 DNA follows: TGTGCCAGCAGCTTGGACCTTGGCGGGAGGCGGACAGATACGCAGTATTTT. Combining the CDR3 with reference TRBV5-4 and TRBJ2-3 gives the whole variable domain ETGVTQSPTHLIKTRGQQVTLRCSSQSGHNTVSWYQQALGQGPQFIFQYYREEENGRGNFPPRFSGLQFPNYSSELNVNALELDDSALYLCASSLDLGGRRTDTQYFGPGTRLTVL.